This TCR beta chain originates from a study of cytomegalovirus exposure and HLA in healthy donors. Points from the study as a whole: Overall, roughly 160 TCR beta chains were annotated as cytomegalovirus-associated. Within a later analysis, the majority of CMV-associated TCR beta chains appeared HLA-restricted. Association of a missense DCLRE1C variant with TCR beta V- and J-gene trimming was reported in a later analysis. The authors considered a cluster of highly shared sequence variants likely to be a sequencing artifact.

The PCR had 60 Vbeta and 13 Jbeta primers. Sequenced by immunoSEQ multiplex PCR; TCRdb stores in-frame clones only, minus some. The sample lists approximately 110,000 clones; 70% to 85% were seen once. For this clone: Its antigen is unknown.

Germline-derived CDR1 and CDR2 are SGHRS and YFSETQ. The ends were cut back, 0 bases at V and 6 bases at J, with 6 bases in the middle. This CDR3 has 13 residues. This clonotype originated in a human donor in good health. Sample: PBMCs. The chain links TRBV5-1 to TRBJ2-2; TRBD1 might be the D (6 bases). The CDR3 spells CASSLEGAGELFF. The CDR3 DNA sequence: TGCGCCAGCAGCTTGGAGGGGGCCGGGGAGCTGTTTTTT. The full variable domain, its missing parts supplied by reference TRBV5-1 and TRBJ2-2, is KAGVTQTPRYLIKTRGQQVTLSCSPISGHRSVSWYQQTPGQGLQFLFEYFSETQRNKGNFPGRFSGRQFSNSRSEMNVSTLELGDSALYLCASSLEGAGELFFGEGSRLTVL.